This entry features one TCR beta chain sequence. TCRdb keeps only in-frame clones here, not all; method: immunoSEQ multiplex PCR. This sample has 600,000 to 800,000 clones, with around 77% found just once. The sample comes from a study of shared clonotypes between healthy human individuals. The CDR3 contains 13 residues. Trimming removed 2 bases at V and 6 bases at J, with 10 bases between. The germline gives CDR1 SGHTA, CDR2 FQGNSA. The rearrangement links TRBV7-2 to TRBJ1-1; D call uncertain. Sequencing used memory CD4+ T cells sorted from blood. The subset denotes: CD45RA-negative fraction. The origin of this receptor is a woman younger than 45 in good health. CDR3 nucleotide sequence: TGTGCCAGCAGCTTAAGGCAGGCAGCTGAAGCTTTCTTT. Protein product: CASSLRQAAEAFF.